The text below deals with one T cell receptor (beta chain). The CDR3 is 15 amino acids. Trimming cost V 1 base and J 4 bases, with 14 bases left between them. Germline loops: CDR1 SGHAT, CDR2 FQNNGV. This entry comes from a study of blood T cell repertoires in COVID-19. Study in general: Samples came from the United States, Italy and Spain, spanning acute and convalescent COVID-19. The cDNA or gDNA used as material had been derived from T cells, B-cell-depleted T cells, or PBMCs.

Method: immunoSEQ multiplex PCR; TCRdb's copy keeps in-frame clones and lacks some. The repertoire holds over 85,000 clones, with about 88% as singletons. The source is a man in his forties with acute or convalescent COVID-19. Source material: peripheral blood. The V call is TRBV11-2, the J call TRBJ2-7, with a weak D call TRBD2 (6 bases). The CDR3 region is CASSLVGGTQYEQYF. CDR3 coding DNA: TGTGCCAGCAGCTTAGTAGGAGGGACGCAGTACGAGCAGTACTTC. The full variable domain, rest sourced from reference TRBV11-2 and TRBJ2-7, is EAGVAQSPRYKIIEKRQSVAFWCNPISGHATLYWYQQILGQGPKLLIQFQNNGVVDDSQLPKDRFSAERLKGVDSTLKIQPAKLEDSAVYLCASSLVGGTQYEQYFGPGTRLTVT.